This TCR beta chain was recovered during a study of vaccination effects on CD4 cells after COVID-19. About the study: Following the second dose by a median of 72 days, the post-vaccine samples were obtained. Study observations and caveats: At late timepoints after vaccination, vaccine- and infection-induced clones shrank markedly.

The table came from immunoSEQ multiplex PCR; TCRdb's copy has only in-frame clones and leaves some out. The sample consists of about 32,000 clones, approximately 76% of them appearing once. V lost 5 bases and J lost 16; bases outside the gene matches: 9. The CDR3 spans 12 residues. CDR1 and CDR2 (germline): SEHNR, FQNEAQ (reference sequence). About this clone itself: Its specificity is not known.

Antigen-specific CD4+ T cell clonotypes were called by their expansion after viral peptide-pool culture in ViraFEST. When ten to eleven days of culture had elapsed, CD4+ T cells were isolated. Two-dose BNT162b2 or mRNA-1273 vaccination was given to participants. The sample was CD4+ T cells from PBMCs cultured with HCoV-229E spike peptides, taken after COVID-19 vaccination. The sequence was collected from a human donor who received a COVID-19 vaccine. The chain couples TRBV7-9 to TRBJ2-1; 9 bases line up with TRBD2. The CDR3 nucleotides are TGTGCCAGCAGCCGGGAGCGGGAGGTAGTTTTCTTC. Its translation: CASSREREVVFF. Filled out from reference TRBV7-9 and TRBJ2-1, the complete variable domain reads DTGVSQNPRHKITKRGQNVTFRCDPISEHNRLYWYRQTLGQGPEFLTYFQNEAQLEKSRLLSDRFSAERPKGSFSTLEIQRTEQGDSAMYLCASSREREVVFFGPGTRLTVL.